This passage covers 17 T cell receptor beta chains from one sample sequenced in a study of T cell repertoires in aging, cancer and after chemotherapy. TRB rearrangements spanning V, D and J were amplified using mixed TRB-A/B primers. TCRdb re-derived calls from the multiplex PCR reads in MiXCR, one entry per CDR3 protein. The sample includes 2,200 or so distinct CDR3 sequences, roughly 33% of them seen just once. TCR beta rearrangements were amplified from peripheral blood genomic DNA. The specimen sequenced was blood. These receptors were taken from a human donor with a solid tumor.

This clonotype is deemed medium-sized. CDR3 region: CASSLGQELYEQYF. The CDR3 DNA sequence: TGTGCCAGCAGCCTCGGACAGGAGCTCTACGAGCAGTACTTC. The genes are TRBV5-4 and TRBJ2-7; 7 bases line up with TRBD1. V gave up 4 bases and J gave up 3 bases; unmatched junction bases: 7. This CDR3 spans 14 amino acids. Germline V gene sequence: CDR1 SGHNT, CDR2 YYREEE (reference sequence).

This clonotype has just a few counts. This sequence joins TRBV6-2 or TRBV6-3 and TRBJ2-1; unclear D gene. The CDR3 loop spans 12 amino acids. Germline V lookup: CDR1 MNHEY, CDR2 SVGEGT. V was shortened by 2 bases and J by 8 bases, with 7 bases between the two germline ends. Here the CDR3 DNA reads TGTGCCAGCAGTTACACCCGATATGAGCAGTTCTTC. It specifies CASSYTRYEQFF.

This rearrangement joins TRBV30 to TRBJ1-2; the D is unclear. The V end was cut by 3 bases, the J end by 3 bases, with 5 bases between. Germline V CDR1 and CDR2: GTSNPN, SVGIG (reference sequence). The CDR3 loop spans 11 amino acids. The CDR3 DNA follows: TGTGCCTGGAGGAGAGACTATGGCTACACCTTC. Residues: CAWRRDYGYTF.

The sample holds a few counts of this clonotype. The chain couples TRBV5-6 to TRBJ1-2, with D unclear. The CDR3 runs 15 residues. Germline V lookup: CDR1 SGHDT, CDR2 YYEEEE. The V and J ends lost 4 bases and 4 bases respectively, with 17 bases between them. CDR3 sequence: CASSPLEQPFYGYTF. CDR3 sequence (DNA): TGTGCCAGCAGCCCGCTGGAACAACCCTTCTATGGCTACACCTTC.

On this clonotype: Possible read error: a much larger clone is one base away. This sequence joins TRBV27 and TRBJ2-1, with 9 bases identical to TRBD1. Germline-derived CDR1 and CDR2 are MNHEY and SMNVEV (reference sequence). J lost 9 bases, V lost 3 bases, and 6 bases had no gene match. The CDR3 has 14 residues. The CDR3 nucleotides read TGTGCCAGCAGTTTGGGGACAGGGAGACTTGAGCAGTTCTTC. Translated: CASSLGTGRLEQFF.

This chain connects TRBV5-6 to TRBJ1-5; TRBD1 matches 7 bases. V lost 4 bases and J lost 5; bases outside the gene matches: 6. The CDR3 consists of 14 residues. Germline assignment: CDR1 SGHDT and CDR2 YYEEEE. CDR3 sequence: CASSVGQDYQPQHF. The DNA of the CDR3 is TGTGCCAGCAGCGTAGGACAGGATTATCAGCCCCAGCATTTT. Together with reference TRBV5-6 and TRBJ1-5, the CDR3 gives the full variable domain: DAGVTQSPTHLIKTRGQQVTLRCSPKSGHDTVSWYQQALGQGPQFIFQYYEEEERQRGNFPDRFSGHQFPNYSSELNVNALLLGDSALYLCASSVGQDYQPQHFGDGTRLSIL.

The chain is built from TRBV5-1 and TRBJ1-2; D may be TRBD1 (6 bases). The CDR3 sequence is 15 residues long. From germline, CDR1 is SGHRS and CDR2 YFSETQ. V was shortened by 4 bases and J by 1 base, with 14 bases between the two germline ends. The CDR3 reads CASSRTGKFNYGYTF. The CDR3 DNA sequence: TGCGCCAGCAGCAGAACAGGGAAGTTTAACTATGGCTACACCTTC.

V usage is TRBV18 and J usage is TRBJ1-1, with 8 bases aligning to TRBD1. Germline V gives CDR1 KGHSH, CDR2 LQKENI. The CDR3 consists of 15 residues. Trimming at V came to 5 bases and at J to 0 bases, leaving 5 bases not matched to a gene. DNA of the CDR3: TGTGCCAGCTCATTAAGGACAGGGTTGAACACTGAAGCTTTCTTT. Translated: CASSLRTGLNTEAFF.

This clonotype is medium-sized within its sample. The genes are TRBV6-5 and TRBJ2-3; D is unclear. Germline V gene lookup returns CDR1 MNHEY and CDR2 SVGAGI. Trimming left V 5 bases short and J 0 bases short, with 12 bases between. The CDR3 is 15 amino acids. The CDR3 region has the DNA TGTGCCAGCAGTGTGCCGAGCATTAGCACAGATACGCAGTATTTT. The encoded protein is CASSVPSISTDTQYF.

Within the sample, this clonotype is medium-sized. The chain combines TRBV30 with TRBJ2-2; D call uncertain. This CDR3 has 14 residues. Between the trimmed V and J ends, which lost 3 bases and 8 bases, there was a span of 16 bases. Germline V gene lookup returns CDR1 GTSNPN and CDR2 SVGIG (reference sequence). The CDR3: CAWRGDTDRGELFF. In DNA, the CDR3 is TGTGCCTGGAGAGGAGACACCGACCGGGGGGAGCTGTTTTTT.

The chain carries TRBV5-6 and TRBJ1-4, with no clear D. CDR1 is SGHDT and CDR2 is YYEEEE in the germline V gene. The CDR3 contains 15 residues. Trimming cost V 0 bases and J 5 bases, with 11 bases left between them. The CDR3 coding sequence is TGTGCCAGCAGCTTGGAGGGTTCGAAAAATGAAAAACTGTTTTTT. It translates to CASSLEGSKNEKLFF.

The chain joins TRBV11-1 to TRBJ1-1; no clear D gene. Germline values: CDR1 SGHAT, CDR2 FQDESV (reference sequence). V shed 5 bases and J shed 0 bases, with 7 bases lying between them. This CDR3 is 13 amino acids long. The CDR3 DNA reads TGTGCCAGCAGCCGAGGACTGAACACTGAAGCTTTCTTT. Translated, it gives CASSRGLNTEAFF.

This clonotype came up once. The J gene is TRBJ2-1, the V gene TRBV6-5, with a weak D call TRBD2 (5 bases). Looked up from germline, CDR1 is MNHEY and CDR2 is SVGAGI. CDR3 length: 13 residues. V was trimmed by 2 bases and J by 7 bases, leaving 9 bases between them. The CDR3 DNA is TGTGCCAGCAGTTACGGAGGCGTGAATGAGCAGTTCTTC. Residues: CASSYGGVNEQFF.

This clonotype showed up just a few times. This chain uses TRBV6-2 or TRBV6-3 with TRBJ2-1, with TRBD2 identical over 15 bases. The junction had 8 bases not matched to a gene; V was cut back by 4 bases and J by 10 bases. From germline, CDR1 is MNHEY and CDR2 SVGEGT. This CDR3 region has 16 residues. CDR3 nucleotides: TGTGCCAGCAGTTCCGGACTAGCGGGAGGGCCGGGAGAGCAGTTCTTC. Its translation is CASSSGLAGGPGEQFF.

This sequence joins TRBV6-6 and TRBJ1-6, with D perhaps TRBD1 (6 bases). Trimming cost V 8 bases and J 0 bases, with 17 bases left between them. The CDR3 is made up of 17 amino acids. The germline V gene has CDR1 MNHNY and CDR2 SVGAGI (reference sequence). CDR3 loop: CASSPPQGSSYNSPLHF. CDR3 nucleotides: TGTGCCAGCTCCCCCCCCCAGGGGAGCTCCTATAATTCACCCCTCCACTTT.

V is TRBV10-3 and J is TRBJ1-2; D remains unclear. The germline V gene encodes CDR1 ENHRY and CDR2 SYGVKD. The CDR3 has 13 amino acids. Trimming left V 2 bases short and J 7 bases short, with 11 bases between. The CDR3 region has the DNA TGTGCCATCAGTGAGGTCGTAGTTTTTGGCTACACCTTC. This gives the protein CAISEVVVFGYTF.

V gene TRBV15 combines with J gene TRBJ1-6; maybe TRBD1 (5 bases). This CDR3 is built from 14 residues. V was trimmed by 0 bases and J by 9 bases, leaving 9 bases between them. Germline-derived CDR1 and CDR2 are LNHNV and YYDKDF (reference sequence). The CDR3 sequence is CATSRDREISPLHF. In nucleotides, the CDR3 is TGTGCCACCAGCAGAGACAGGGAGATTTCACCCCTCCACTTT.